These 5 T cell receptor beta chains were all obtained from the same sample, sequenced in a study of T cells in women clearing cervical HPV infection. The table came from immunoSEQ multiplex PCR; TCRdb's copy has only in-frame clones and leaves some out. This listing includes 30,000 or so clones. The specimen sequenced was blood buffy coat. Source of these receptors: a woman aged 18 to 75 with a cervical HPV16 infection that either progressed to CIN3+ or cleared (not recorded which).

Turning to this clone: The CDR3 goes on 3 residues after the read ends, and that part is filled in from the germline J gene. The gene calls are TRBV20-1 and TRBJ1-1, with D possibly being TRBD1 (5 bases). The CDR3 has 13 amino acids. Germline V gene lookup returns CDR1 DFQATT and CDR2 SNEGSKA (reference sequence). The V and J ends lost 6 bases and 1 base respectively, with 12 bases between them. The CDR3 spells CSAITTANTEAFF. The DNA read from the CDR3 is TGCAGTGCGATCACGACAGCGAACACTGAA.

Concerning this clone: The read falls 3 residues short of the CDR3 end, and the missing part is taken from the germline J gene. The chain has TRBV19 and TRBJ1-5; 7 nucleotides line up with TRBD1. The CDR3 covers 15 residues. CDR1 is LNHDA and CDR2 is SQIVND in the germline V gene (reference sequence). The V and J ends lost 7 bases and 3 bases, in that order; junction bases with no gene match: 9. The CDR3 DNA, read in part, is TGTGCCAGTAACGTTGACAGGGACGACAATCAGCCC. This gives the protein CASNVDRDDNQP. The whole CDR3 sequence is CASNVDRDDNQPQHF.

Partial CDR3 DNA: TGTGCCAGCAGCTTAGATAGGGGGAACACTGAA. Its translation is CASSLDRGNTE. The entire CDR3 sequence reads CASSLDRGNTEAFF. The V and J genes are TRBV4-2 and TRBJ1-1; possible D gene TRBD1, 5 bases. The read ends 3 residues shy of where the CDR3 ends; the end is completed using the germline J gene. Germline-derived CDR1 and CDR2 are LGHNA and YNFKEQ. The CDR3 is 14 residues long. The V and J ends lost 5 bases and 1 base respectively, with 11 bases between them.

Of note for this clone: The DNA ends 3 residues before the CDR3 does, and the rest of the CDR3 is filled in from the germline J gene. The chain recombines TRBV7-2 with TRBJ2-5; maybe TRBD2 (7 bases). Germline assignment: CDR1 SGHTA and CDR2 FQGNSA. Trimming left V 5 bases short and J 5 bases short, with 15 bases between. The CDR3 extends over 14 amino acids. CDR3 DNA, as far as it was read: TGTGCCAGCAGCCGGGGAGGGGGTGGGGAGACC. The encoded protein is CASSRGGGGET. The whole CDR3 protein reads CASSRGGGGETQYF. Supplemented by reference TRBV7-2 and TRBJ2-5, the full variable domain reads GAGVSQSPSNKVTEKGKDVELRCDPISGHTALYWYRQSLGQGLEFLIYFQGNSAPDKSGLPSDRFSAERTGGSVSTLTIQRTQQEDSAVYLCASSRGGGGETQYFGPGTRLLVL.

A word on this clone: The CDR3 end lies 3 residues beyond the end of the read and is filled in from the germline J gene. This chain joins TRBV5-1 and TRBJ2-7; D gene ambiguous. Germline CDR1 is SGHRS and CDR2 is YFSETQ. There are 12 residues in the CDR3. V was cut by 0 bases and J by 4 bases, with 5 bases left in between. The part of the CDR3 DNA that was read is TGCGCCAGCAGCTTGGATAATTACGAG. Protein sequence: CASSLDNYE. The CDR3 reads in full as CASSLDNYEQYF.